A selection of T cell receptor beta chains follows, all from one sample in a study of T cells in Graves' hyperthyroidism and ophthalmopathy. TCRdb re-called the multiplex PCR reads through MiXCR, storing one row per CDR3 protein. This sample has approximately 640,000 distinct CDR3 sequences, with 16% found just once. The sequenced sample consisted of blood. The receptors were sampled from a woman aged 25 to 39 with Graves' hyperthyroidism. Each CDR3 is given with its conserved first and last residue. The D gene is left open where the match is weak. For some rows the clone size is stated as once, few or many, or as a class when expanded; others skip it.

CDR3: CASSENGYSGNTIYF
DNA: TGTGCCAGCAGTGAAAACGGATACTCTGGAAACACCATATATTTT
J: TRBJ1-3
V: TRBV2
size: many
D: -

CDR3: CASSIRVATNEKLFF
DNA: TGTGCCAGTAGTATTAGAGTTGCAACTAATGAAAAACTGTTTTTT
J: TRBJ1-4
V: TRBV19
size: -
D: -

CDR3: CSVETRIAVSGNTIYF
DNA: TGCAGCGTTGAAACAAGGATAGCGGTGTCTGGAAACACCATATATTTT
J: TRBJ1-3
V: TRBV29-1
size: -
D: -

CDR3: CASSHFRHPTSYGYTF
DNA: TGTGCCAGCAGCCATTTTAGACACCCAACCTCCTATGGCTACACCTTC
J: TRBJ1-2
V: TRBV11-2
size: many
D: -

CDR3: CASSLSGTGAVQFF
DNA: TGTGCCAGCAGCCTTTCCGGGACAGGAGCCGTGCAGTTCTTC
J: TRBJ2-1
V: TRBV7-2
size: -
D: TRBD1

CDR3: CATSDPGRDEAFF
DNA: TGTGCCACCAGTGATCCCGGACGGGATGAAGCTTTCTTT
J: TRBJ1-1
V: TRBV24-1
size: -
D: -

CDR3: CASIPPGDPRRQYF
DNA: TGTGCCAGCATTCCCCCGGGGGACCCTCGGCGGCAGTACTTC
J: TRBJ2-7
V: TRBV6-1
size: many
D: -

CDR3: CASSFHLPADTQYF
DNA: TGTGCCAGCAGCTTCCACCTCCCGGCAGATACGCAGTATTTT
J: TRBJ2-3
V: TRBV12-3/TRBV12-4
size: few
D: -

CDR3: CASTEEAWNEQFF
DNA: TGTGCCAGCACCGAGGAGGCGTGGAATGAGCAGTTCTTC
J: TRBJ2-1
V: TRBV25-1
size: -
D: -

CDR3: CASSLEGLAGLLPTDTQYF
DNA: TGTGCCAGCAGCTTAGAAGGACTAGCGGGCCTTTTGCCCACAGATACGCAGTATTTT
J: TRBJ2-3
V: TRBV7-2
size: many
D: TRBD2

CDR3: CASSIPDRGTKTQYF
DNA: TGTGCCAGTAGTATCCCGGACAGGGGAACGAAGACCCAGTACTTC
J: TRBJ2-5
V: TRBV19
size: few
D: TRBD1

CDR3: CASSLRGTGGYGYTF
DNA: TGTGCCAGCAGTTTACGAGGGACAGGGGGCTATGGCTACACCTTC
J: TRBJ1-2
V: TRBV28
size: once
D: TRBD1

CDR3: CASSQDRSTDYGYTF
DNA: TGCGCCAGCAGCCAGGACAGATCTACGGACTATGGCTACACCTTC
J: TRBJ1-2
V: TRBV4-3
size: -
D: -

CDR3: CASTGRSTDTQYF
DNA: TGTGCCAGCACGGGGCGGAGCACAGATACGCAGTATTTT
J: TRBJ2-3
V: TRBV6-1
size: few
D: -

CDR3: CASSQGLTTDTQYF
DNA: TGTGCCAGCAGTCAGGGACTAACCACAGATACGCAGTATTTT
J: TRBJ2-3
V: TRBV12-3/TRBV12-4
size: many
D: TRBD2

CDR3: CAWSVRRTARTPDTQYF
DNA: TGTGCCTGGAGTGTACGACGGACAGCCCGGACCCCAGATACGCAGTATTTT
J: TRBJ2-3
V: TRBV30
size: many
D: -

CDR3: CASTNQAQREVNEQYF
DNA: TGTGCCAGCACGAACCAGGCGCAGCGGGAGGTAAACGAGCAGTACTTC
J: TRBJ2-7
V: TRBV18
size: many
D: TRBD2

CDR3: CASSPPSVGTEAFF
DNA: TGTGCCAGCTCACCACCGTCGGTGGGCACTGAAGCTTTCTTT
J: TRBJ1-1
V: TRBV18
size: many
D: -

CDR3: CASIQRSGYEQYF
DNA: TGTGCCAGCATTCAACGAAGCGGCTACGAGCAGTACTTC
J: TRBJ2-7
V: TRBV13
size: few
D: -

CDR3: CASWRGDAQYF
DNA: TGTGCCAGCTGGCGAGGGGATGCGCAGTATTTT
J: TRBJ2-3
V: TRBV2
size: many
D: -

CDR3: CASSVGGSRNTGELFF
DNA: TGTGCCAGCAGCGTAGGTGGAAGTCGTAACACCGGGGAGCTGTTTTTT
J: TRBJ2-2
V: TRBV9
size: few
D: -

CDR3: CASSYEGVEQYF
DNA: TGTGCCAGCAGTTATGAAGGGGTCGAGCAGTACTTC
J: TRBJ2-7
V: TRBV6-2/TRBV6-3
size: many
D: -

CDR3: CASSVEGINTEAFF
DNA: TGTGCCAGCAGTGTTGAGGGCATTAACACTGAAGCTTTCTTT
J: TRBJ1-1
V: TRBV6-1
size: many
D: -

CDR3: CASSPGGLAAVLGETQYF
DNA: TGTGCCAGCAGCCCGGGAGGACTGGCCGCCGTGCTTGGGGAGACCCAGTACTTC
J: TRBJ2-5
V: TRBV3-1
size: few
D: TRBD2

CDR3: CASSFLGLAGLGAGELFF
DNA: TGTGCCAGCAGCTTCCTAGGACTAGCGGGACTCGGAGCCGGGGAGCTGTTTTTT
J: TRBJ2-2
V: TRBV7-9
size: many
D: TRBD2

CDR3: CASSLRQGPEQYF
DNA: TGTGCCAGCAGCCTACGACAGGGCCCCGAGCAGTACTTC
J: TRBJ2-7
V: TRBV3-2
size: many
D: -

CDR3: CAKATSGIGNTQYF
DNA: TGTGCCAAGGCGACTAGCGGGATTGGGAATACGCAGTATTTT
J: TRBJ2-3
V: TRBV2
size: -
D: TRBD2

CDR3: CASSPRDNTEAFF
DNA: TGTGCCAGCAGCCCTAGGGACAACACTGAAGCTTTCTTT
J: TRBJ1-1
V: TRBV28
size: many
D: -

CDR3: CASSFVAPGTANSPLHF
DNA: TGTGCCAGCAGTTTCGTAGCCCCCGGGACAGCTAATTCACCCCTCCACTTT
J: TRBJ1-6
V: TRBV27
size: -
D: TRBD1

CDR3: CASSHGQGSNQPQHF
DNA: TGCGCCAGCAGCCACGGACAGGGGAGCAATCAGCCCCAGCATTTT
J: TRBJ1-5
V: TRBV10-2
size: -
D: TRBD1

CDR3: CASSLLPGGREQYF
DNA: TGTGCCAGCAGCTTGTTACCAGGCGGGAGAGAGCAGTACTTC
J: TRBJ2-7
V: TRBV7-2
size: -
D: TRBD2

CDR3: CASSPSSGVNYGYTF
DNA: TGTGCCAGCAGCCCGTCCTCGGGAGTTAACTATGGCTACACCTTC
J: TRBJ1-2
V: TRBV11-2
size: few
D: -

CDR3: CASSMGIGSQPQHF
DNA: TGTGCCAGTAGTATGGGAATAGGGTCACAGCCCCAGCATTTT
J: TRBJ1-5
V: TRBV19
size: few
D: -

CDR3: CASGPPSTDTQCF
DNA: TGTGCTAGTGGGCCCCCTAGCACAGATACGCAGTGTTTT
J: TRBJ2-3
V: TRBV12-5
size: -
D: -

CDR3: CASSLDSAEQYF
DNA: TGTGCCAGCAGCTTAGACAGTGCCGAGCAGTACTTC
J: TRBJ2-7
V: TRBV7-2
size: many
D: -

CDR3: CASWDGSTDTQYF
DNA: TGTGCCAGTTGGGACGGTTCCACAGATACGCAGTATTTT
J: TRBJ2-3
V: TRBV19
size: -
D: -

CDR3: CASSPGIHAGTEAFF
DNA: TGCGCCAGCAGCCCCGGGATCCATGCGGGAACTGAAGCTTTCTTT
J: TRBJ1-1
V: TRBV5-1
size: -
D: -

CDR3: CASSFNRDYTF
DNA: TGTGCCAGCAGTTTCAATCGAGATTACACCTTC
J: TRBJ1-2
V: TRBV12-3/TRBV12-4
size: many
D: -

CDR3: CASSQAGGGSYEQYF
DNA: TGCGCCAGCAGCCAAGCGGGAGGGGGATCCTACGAGCAGTACTTC
J: TRBJ2-7
V: TRBV4-3
size: many
D: TRBD2

CDR3: CSVETEFSSYEQYF
DNA: TGCAGCGTTGAGACAGAGTTCAGCTCCTACGAGCAGTACTTC
J: TRBJ2-7
V: TRBV29-1
size: -
D: -

CDR3: CAWRALNTEAFF
DNA: TGTGCCTGGAGGGCTTTGAACACTGAAGCTTTCTTT
J: TRBJ1-1
V: TRBV30
size: -
D: -

CDR3: CSASFGKETQYF
DNA: TGCAGTGCCTCCTTCGGGAAAGAGACCCAGTACTTC
J: TRBJ2-5
V: TRBV20-1
size: many
D: -

CDR3: CASSVAGGGNIQYF
DNA: TGTGCCAGCAGTGTAGCGGGAGGTGGAAACATTCAGTACTTC
J: TRBJ2-4
V: TRBV28
size: many
D: TRBD2

CDR3: CASGRGPKGSYEQYF
DNA: TGTGCCAGCGGGAGGGGGCCGAAAGGTTCCTACGAGCAGTACTTC
J: TRBJ2-7
V: TRBV6-1
size: few
D: -

CDR3: CASSLGYSYTGELFF
DNA: TGTGCCAGCAGCTTAGGATACAGTTACACCGGGGAGCTGTTTTTT
J: TRBJ2-2
V: TRBV11-2
size: -
D: -

CDR3: CASSRLATRTDTQYF
DNA: TGTGCCAGCAGCCGACTAGCGACGCGCACAGATACGCAGTATTTT
J: TRBJ2-3
V: TRBV7-2
size: few
D: TRBD2

CDR3: CASRPQGNTGELFF
DNA: TGTGCCAGCAGACCTCAGGGGAACACCGGGGAGCTGTTTTTT
J: TRBJ2-2
V: TRBV2
size: -
D: -

CDR3: CASSPLVSASRDTQYF
DNA: TGTGCCAGCTCACCACTCGTTAGCGCGAGCAGAGATACGCAGTATTTT
J: TRBJ2-3
V: TRBV18
size: many
D: -

CDR3: CASSSAAHGGNTGELFF
DNA: TGTGCCAGCAGTTCGGCAGCCCACGGAGGGAACACCGGGGAGCTGTTTTTT
J: TRBJ2-2
V: TRBV28
size: many
D: -

CDR3: CSATDRDKIEAFF
DNA: TGCAGTGCTACCGACCGGGACAAAATTGAAGCTTTCTTT
J: TRBJ1-1
V: TRBV20-1
size: many
D: -

CDR3: CASSFSLREQYF
DNA: TGTGCCAGCAGTTTTTCCCTTAGGGAGCAGTACTTC
J: TRBJ2-7
V: TRBV28
size: -
D: -